This record covers a single T cell receptor beta chain. The V gene end was trimmed by 5 bases and the J gene end by 7 bases; junction bases not matched to a gene: 7. The CDR3 contains 13 residues. These data come from a study of blood T cell repertoires in COVID-19. Background on the study: Acute-phase and convalescent COVID-19 samples originated in the United States, Italy and Spain. Sources were T cells, B-cell-depleted T cells, or PBMCs; the material itself was cDNA or gDNA.

Per the authors' pipeline: Reference gene primers were amplified, and this amplification served to estimate nucleated cell counts. Assay used: immunoSEQ multiplex PCR; TCRdb lists only in-frame clones, some missing. V and J calls and clone size are as listed in that table; D and trimming were resolved from the DNA. The table records 200,000 or so clones, over 75% of them present only once. The sequenced sample consisted of peripheral blood. This TCR came from a man in his forties or fifties with active or convalescent COVID-19. The genes are TRBV12-3 or TRBV12-4 and TRBJ1-2; 7 positions agree with TRBD1. The DNA for the CDR3 is TGTGCCAGCAGTAATAGACAGGGATCTGGCTACACCTTC. It codes for CASSNRQGSGYTF.